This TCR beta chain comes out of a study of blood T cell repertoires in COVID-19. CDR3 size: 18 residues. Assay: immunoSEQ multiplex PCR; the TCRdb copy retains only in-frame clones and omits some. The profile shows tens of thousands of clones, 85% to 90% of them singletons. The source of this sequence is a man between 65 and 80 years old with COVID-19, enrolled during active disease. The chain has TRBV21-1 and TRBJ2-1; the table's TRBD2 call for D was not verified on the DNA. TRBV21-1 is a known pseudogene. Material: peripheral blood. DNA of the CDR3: TGTGCCAGCAGTCCTAGGCCGCCTACCGAATACTCCTACAATGAGCAGTTCTTC. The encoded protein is CASSPRPPTEYSYNEQFF.